The 20 T cell receptor beta chains below all came from one sample that was sequenced in a study of blood T cell repertoires in COVID-19. The method was immunoSEQ multiplex PCR; TCRdb's version includes in-frame clones alone and lacks a portion of them. This sample has under 150,000 clones, with about 85% found just once. The sample was peripheral blood. The receptors shown here come from a man older than 75 with acute or convalescent COVID-19.

The chain joins TRBV5-6 to TRBJ2-2, with 9 bases identical to TRBD2. V dropped 0 bases and J dropped 0; count of bases not matched to a gene: 3. The CDR3 spans 17 residues. Per the germline V gene, CDR1 is SGHDT and CDR2 is YYEEEE. The CDR3 loop is CASSLAIAGANTGELFF. CDR3 DNA: TGTGCCAGCAGCTTGGCCATAGCGGGGGCGAACACCGGGGAGCTGTTTTTT.

The rearrangement uses TRBV19 and TRBJ2-7; TRBD1 agrees at 9 bases. Trimming at V came to 3 bases and at J to 5 bases, leaving 8 bases not matched to a gene. Germline lookup yields CDR1 LNHDA and CDR2 SQIVND (reference sequence). This CDR3 region has 15 residues. The CDR3 is CASSISGQGVNEQYF. The CDR3 DNA follows: TGTGCCAGTAGTATTTCGGGACAGGGAGTTAACGAGCAGTACTTC.

This chain joins TRBV5-1 and TRBJ2-5; 12 bases agree with TRBD2. Per germline, CDR1 SGHRS and CDR2 YFSETQ. This CDR3 is built from 17 residues. V lost 4 bases to trimming and J lost 2 bases; unmatched junction nucleotides: 9. CDR3 bases: TGCGCCAGCAGCCGCGACCCTCTAGCGGGGGGGCAAGAGACCCAGTACTTC. Encoded protein: CASSRDPLAGGQETQYF.

V and J are TRBV19 and TRBJ1-3, with 9 bases matching TRBD1. Trimming cost V 4 bases and J 2 bases; bases outside gene matches: 6. This CDR3 is built from 16 residues. Germline values: CDR1 LNHDA, CDR2 SQIVND (reference sequence). CDR3 amino acids: CASSTSGTGTGNTIYF. The CDR3 bases are TGTGCCAGTAGTACCTCCGGGACAGGGACTGGAAACACCATATATTTT. Filled out from reference TRBV19 and TRBJ1-3, the complete variable domain reads DGGITQSPKYLFRKEGQNVTLSCEQNLNHDAMYWYRQDPGQGLRLIYYSQIVNDFQKGDIAEGYSVSREKKESFPLTVTSAQKNPTAFYLCASSTSGTGTGNTIYFGEGSWLTVV.

J is TRBJ2-7 and V is TRBV7-2; 8 bases are a match to TRBD2. The CDR3 runs to 16 residues. V was pared by 7 bases and J by 0 bases, with 11 bases of the junction left unmatched. Germline CDR1 is SGHTA and CDR2 is FQGNSA. The CDR3 spells CASIPAVSGISYEQYF. Written as DNA, the CDR3 is TGTGCCAGCATCCCGGCGGTTAGCGGGATCTCCTACGAGCAGTACTTC.

Here the CDR3 DNA reads TGCGCCAGCAGCTTGAGCCCCAGGGTCCCTTCCTACAATGAGCAGTTCTTC. Encoded protein: CASSLSPRVPSYNEQFF. The chain carries TRBV5-1 and TRBJ2-1; D may be TRBD1 (5 bases). Trimming removed 1 base from V and 1 base from J, with 15 bases in between. Germline V gene data show CDR1 as SGHRS and CDR2 as YFSETQ. The CDR3 loop spans 17 amino acids.

In its sample, this clone was seen once. This CDR3 is CASSLSTTRSSYNEQFF. Here the CDR3 DNA reads TGTGCCAGCAGCCTCTCAACGACTAGGAGCTCCTACAATGAGCAGTTCTTC. The chain combines TRBV3-1 (or the pseudogene TRBV3-2) with TRBJ2-1; D is perhaps TRBD2 (6 bases). V was pared by 4 bases and J by 0 bases, with 16 bases between. The CDR3 consists of 17 residues. Germline V gene data show CDR1 as LGHDT and CDR2 as YNNKEL (reference sequence).

The V and J genes are TRBV25-1 and TRBJ1-4, with TRBD1 matching over 10 bases. This CDR3 has 15 residues. V was pared by 1 base and J by 7 bases, with 3 bases of the junction left unmatched. Germline lookup yields CDR1 MGHDK and CDR2 SYGVNS. CDR3 nucleotide sequence: TGTGCCAGCAGTGAATGGACAGGGGGTTTTGAAAAACTGTTTTTT. This codes for CASSEWTGGFEKLFF.

This clone was counted only a few times. The chain links TRBV4-2 to TRBJ1-2; D not certain. Germline CDR1 LGHNA, CDR2 YNFKEQ. This CDR3 has 12 residues. The V gene lost 0 bases and the J gene lost 4 bases, with 3 bases spanning the gap. The CDR3 reads CASSQDSYGYTF. CDR3 nucleotides: TGTGCCAGCAGCCAAGACAGCTATGGCTACACCTTC.

This clone was found a few times. The CDR3 DNA follows: TGTGCCAGCCAAGAGCGCCTAGGGAGTAACGAGCAGTACTTC. It is translated as CASQERLGSNEQYF. The rearrangement uses TRBV25-1 and TRBJ2-7; TRBD2 is a possible D gene (5 bases). V gave up 8 bases and J gave up 5 bases, with 19 bases separating them. The CDR3 length is 14 residues. Per germline, CDR1 MGHDK and CDR2 SYGVNS.

V usage is TRBV7-2 and J usage is TRBJ2-1; perhaps TRBD1 as D (5 bases). This CDR3 contains 15 residues. The germline V gene encodes CDR1 SGHTA and CDR2 FQGNSA. Trimming pared 1 base from V and 4 bases from J, leaving 11 bases between. In DNA, the CDR3 is TGTGCCAGCAGCTTAGACCAGGGAAAGTACAATGAGCAGTTCTTC. Encoded protein: CASSLDQGKYNEQFF.

The rearrangement joins TRBV5-8 to TRBJ1-5; D call uncertain. Germline V gene lookup returns CDR1 SGHTS and CDR2 YDEGEE. The CDR3 spans 15 residues. Trimming pared 0 bases from V and 0 bases from J, leaving 7 bases between. For the CDR3, the DNA is TGTGCCAGCAGCTTGGGCGGATATAGCAATCAGCCCCAGCATTTT. Translated: CASSLGGYSNQPQHF. Drawing the rest from reference TRBV5-8 and TRBJ1-5, the complete variable domain is EAGVTQSPTHLIKTRGQQATLRCSPISGHTSVYWYQQALGLGLQFLLWYDEGEERNRGNFPPRFSGRQFPNYSSELNVNALELEDSALYLCASSLGGYSNQPQHFGDGTRLSIL.

This clone was detected a few times. The rearrangement joins TRBV15 to TRBJ1-1, with a possible D match to TRBD1 (6 bases). This CDR3 contains 15 residues. Trimming left V 1 base short and J 6 bases short, with 15 bases between. Germline assignment: CDR1 LNHNV and CDR2 YYDKDF (reference sequence). CDR3 sequence: CATSRGRGGAPEAFF. The CDR3 DNA reads TGTGCCACCAGCAGAGGGCGTGGGGGGGCACCTGAAGCTTTCTTT.

The rearrangement uses TRBV5-6 and TRBJ1-6; D not resolved. Germline V gives CDR1 SGHDT, CDR2 YYEEEE. Trimming took off 5 bases at V and 9 bases at J, with 15 bases between the two ends. The length of the CDR3 is 14 residues. The CDR3 coding sequence is TGTGCCAGCAGTTTTGAGGGTCTGAGTTCACCCCTCCACTTT. It specifies CASSFEGLSSPLHF.

The chain recombines TRBV6-5 with TRBJ2-1; 8 bases fit TRBD2. Germline lookup yields CDR1 MNHEY and CDR2 SVGAGI. V shed 5 bases and J 3 bases; nucleotides not matched to a gene: 6. The CDR3 extends over 15 amino acids. Here the CDR3 DNA reads TGTGCCAGCAGTCCAAGCGGGGGCAACTACAATGAGCAGTTCTTC. Translated, it gives CASSPSGGNYNEQFF.

This clone has more than one count but fewer than ten. The chain has TRBV9 and TRBJ1-1; TRBD1 agrees at 7 bases. CDR1 is SGDLS and CDR2 is YYNGEE in the germline V gene. J lost 1 base, V lost 3 bases, and 3 bases had no gene match. The CDR3 is 14 amino acids. The CDR3 nucleotides read TGTGCCAGCAGCGCGGGACAGTCGAACACTGAAGCTTTCTTT. This encodes CASSAGQSNTEAFF.

The chain uses TRBV10-3 and TRBJ1-1; no clear D. Trimming took 4 bases from V and 1 from J, leaving 7 bases between them. This CDR3 has 13 residues. Germline V CDR1 and CDR2: ENHRY, SYGVKD. For the CDR3, the DNA is TGTGCCATCAGTGGGGCGCAGAACACTGAAGCTTTCTTT. This sequence encodes CAISGAQNTEAFF.

This chain uses TRBV21-1 with TRBJ2-3; the DNA was not used to check the table's D call, TRBD2. TRBV21-1 is described as a pseudogene. The CDR3 is made up of 17 amino acids. The CDR3: CASSKARWLAGKDTQYF. CDR3 nucleotides: TGTGCCAGCAGCAAAGCGCGGTGGCTAGCGGGAAAGGATACGCAGTATTTT.

The chain carries TRBV28 and TRBJ1-2, with 12 bases identical to TRBD1. The CDR3 is made up of 15 amino acids. V dropped 6 bases and J dropped 1; count of bases not matched to a gene: 3. In germline, CDR1 is MDHEN, CDR2 SYDVKM. CDR3 DNA: TGTGCCAGCAGGGGGACAGGGGGCGTTAACTATGGCTACACCTTC. It specifies CASRGTGGVNYGYTF.

The chain couples TRBV28 to TRBJ2-2, with 8 bases matching TRBD2. Germline V gene data show CDR1 as MDHEN and CDR2 as SYDVKM. CDR3 size: 19 residues. With 7 bases clipped from V and 4 bases from J, the junction kept 20 bases outside the gene matches. The CDR3, as DNA: TGTGCCAGCATCTCTTGGAAAGTAGCGGGATCCCCGGGCACCGGGGAGCTGTTTTTT. Amino acids: CASISWKVAGSPGTGELFF. Using reference TRBV28 and TRBJ2-2 for the parts outside the CDR3, the full variable domain is DVKVTQSSRYLVKRTGEKVFLECVQDMDHENMFWYRQDPGLGLRLIYFSYDVKMKEKGDIPEGYSVSREKKERFSLILESASTNQTSMYLCASISWKVAGSPGTGELFFGEGSRLTVL.